This entry lists 17 T cell receptor beta chains sequenced from one sample in a study of blood T cell repertoires in COVID-19 (dated by TCRdb to about 2020). Library preparation employed the immunoSEQ multiplex PCR assay. TCRdb holds this immuneACCESS table with in-frame rearrangements only. Some clones are missing; in checked studies, unresolved V genes explain under half, and the rest has no known cause. This sample has 40,000 or so clones in its table, and 85% of those were observed once. Clones ranked in the top ten supply less than 15% of the sample. The sequenced sample consisted of peripheral blood. These receptors originate from a woman in her seventies in a cohort sampled during active COVID-19.

The chain has TRBV30 and TRBJ1-4; the D gene is possibly TRBD1 (5 bases). With 0 bases removed from V and 7 bases from J, the gap between germline ends came to 6 bases. The CDR3 has 12 amino acids. CDR1 and CDR2 (germline): GTSNPN, SVGIG (reference sequence). CDR3: CAWSVGGEKLFF. As DNA, the CDR3 is TGTGCCTGGAGTGTGGGGGGTGAAAAACTGTTTTTT.

This chain connects TRBV28 to TRBJ2-2; 9 bases fit TRBD1. The CDR3 spans 15 residues. Germline loops: CDR1 MDHEN, CDR2 SYDVKM. The V and J ends lost 5 bases and 4 bases, in that order; junction bases with no gene match: 5. The CDR3 here is CASSALTGGTGELFF. The CDR3 DNA is TGTGCCAGCAGTGCCCTGACAGGGGGCACCGGGGAGCTGTTTTTT.

J is TRBJ2-1 and V is TRBV18, with TRBD1 matching 7 bases. This CDR3 has 13 residues. The V gene's germline CDR1 is KGHSH and CDR2 LQKENI. The V segment lost 4 bases and the J segment 5 bases; nucleotides outside the gene matches: 2. The DNA of the CDR3 is TGTGCCAGCTCACTCGACAGGGACAATGAGCAGTTCTTC. Protein: CASSLDRDNEQFF. The entire variable domain, with the rest obtained from reference TRBV18 and TRBJ2-1, is as follows: NAGVMQNPRHLVRRRGQEARLRCSPMKGHSHVYWYRQLPEEGLKFMVYLQKENIIDESGMPKERFSAEFPKEGPSILRIQQVVRGDSAAYFCASSLDRDNEQFFGPGTRLTVL.

V usage is TRBV19 and J usage is TRBJ2-7, with D perhaps matching TRBD1 (5 bases). CDR1 is LNHDA and CDR2 is SQIVND in the germline V gene (reference sequence). V was shortened by 9 bases and J by 6 bases, with 24 bases between the two germline ends. The CDR3 loop spans 15 amino acids. CDR3 in amino acids: CASRRADTFDSEQYF. DNA of the CDR3: TGTGCCAGCCGAAGGGCGGACACCTTTGACTCCGAGCAGTACTTC.

This clone has ten or more counts. The chain uses TRBV10-3 and TRBJ2-7; 9 nucleotides align to TRBD1. Germline lookup yields CDR1 ENHRY and CDR2 SYGVKD. The CDR3 totals 12 residues. The trim removed 7 bases at V and 3 bases at J, leaving 1 base unmatched. The CDR3 DNA is TGTGCCATCAAGGACAGGGGCTACGAGCAGTACTTC. Amino acids: CAIKDRGYEQYF.

The CDR3 bases are TGTGCCAGCAGCCCGACGGGCGGCGGGGTCTATGGCTACACCTTC. Translated: CASSPTGGGVYGYTF. The V gene is TRBV5-4, the J gene TRBJ1-2; D gene unclear. The CDR3 is 15 amino acids. V was clipped by 4 bases and J by 4 bases, with 17 bases between them. Germline assignment: CDR1 SGHNT and CDR2 YYREEE (reference sequence).

This rearrangement joins TRBV9 to TRBJ1-2; 7 bases map to TRBD1. CDR1 and CDR2 (germline): SGDLS, YYNGEE. CDR3 length: 13 residues. The trim removed 4 bases at V and 8 bases at J, leaving 8 bases unmatched. The CDR3 reads CASSPRQGDGYTF. The CDR3 DNA reads TGTGCCAGCAGCCCCCGACAGGGTGACGGCTACACCTTC.

The chain is built from TRBV10-3 and TRBJ2-7; 7 positions match TRBD2. Germline lookup yields CDR1 ENHRY and CDR2 SYGVKD. The CDR3 totals 14 residues. V was clipped by 4 bases and J by 9 bases; unmatched bases: 12. This chain's CDR3 is CAISAAGAALAQYF. The CDR3 bases are TGTGCCATCAGTGCCGCGGGAGCCGCCCTGGCGCAGTACTTC.

The gene calls are TRBV5-1 and TRBJ2-1; tentative D call: TRBD2 (6 bases). CDR1 is SGHRS, CDR2 YFSETQ, per germline. The CDR3 runs to 14 residues. The V end was cut by 1 base, the J end by 16 bases, with 21 bases between. CDR3 region: CASSLQASGGVLFF. For the CDR3, the DNA is TGCGCCAGCAGCTTGCAGGCCTCCGGGGGAGTTCTTTTCTTC.

The rearrangement uses TRBV18 and TRBJ2-2; 8 positions match TRBD2. Looked up from germline, CDR1 is KGHSH and CDR2 is LQKENI. The CDR3 extends over 16 amino acids. Unmatched junction bases numbered 10, after V lost 6 bases and J lost 4 bases. CDR3 residues: CASSLKGTSRTGELFF. The CDR3 DNA follows: TGTGCCAGCTCCCTGAAAGGGACTAGTCGCACCGGGGAGCTGTTTTTT.

This chain uses TRBV28 with TRBJ1-2, with a weak D call TRBD1 (6 bases). Between the trimmed V and J ends, which lost 8 bases and 7 bases, there was a span of 17 bases. CDR3 length: 13 amino acids. Germline V CDR1 and CDR2: MDHEN, SYDVKM. CDR3 loop: CASSTDSMTGYTF. The CDR3 region has the DNA TGTGCCAGCTCAACGGACAGTATGACTGGCTACACCTTC.

This clone showed up just once. The chain carries TRBV6-5 and TRBJ1-2; D uncertain. Germline CDR1 MNHEY, CDR2 SVGAGI. This CDR3 has 14 amino acids. The V end was cut by 0 bases, the J end by 6 bases, with 11 bases between. The CDR3 here is CASSYSAGFDGYTF. The CDR3, as DNA: TGTGCCAGCAGTTACTCTGCAGGTTTTGATGGCTACACCTTC.

The chain combines TRBV6-5 with TRBJ2-2, with 10 bases that match TRBD2. Per germline, CDR1 MNHEY and CDR2 SVGAGI. The CDR3 is 15 amino acids. Trimming removed 5 bases from V and 7 bases from J; junction bases left unmatched: 7. CDR3 nucleotide sequence: TGTGCCAGCAGTCTCGTAGCGGGAGGAAACGGGGAGCTGTTTTTT. Amino acid sequence: CASSLVAGGNGELFF.

The rearrangement links TRBV5-5 to TRBJ2-7, with 9 bases lining up with TRBD1. The V gene end was trimmed by 3 bases and the J gene end by 5 bases; junction bases not matched to a gene: 0. This CDR3 comprises 12 residues. Germline values: CDR1 SGHKS, CDR2 YYEKEE (reference sequence). The CDR3 sequence: CASSWDRDEQYF. CDR3 in DNA: TGTGCCAGCAGCTGGGACAGGGACGAGCAGTACTTC.

The chain recombines TRBV18 with TRBJ1-5, with D unclear. V lost 3 bases, J lost 1 base, and 7 bases lay in between. The germline V gene encodes CDR1 KGHSH and CDR2 LQKENI. CDR3 size: 14 residues. As DNA, the CDR3 is TGTGCCAGCTCACCCGACATCAGCAATCAGCCCCAGCATTTT. Translating gives CASSPDISNQPQHF.

The chain links TRBV3-1 (or the pseudogene TRBV3-2) to TRBJ1-2; no definite D call. V lost 0 bases and J 8 bases, leaving 7 bases between the germline ends. Germline-derived CDR1 and CDR2 are LGHDT and YNNKEL (reference sequence). The CDR3 contains 12 residues. The CDR3 loop is CASSQESQGYTF. In DNA form, the CDR3 reads TGTGCCAGCAGCCAAGAGAGCCAAGGCTACACCTTC.

This CDR3 reads CASGLAGAQTQYF. The CDR3 DNA reads as TGTGCCAGCGGACTAGCGGGAGCTCAGACCCAGTACTTC. This chain links TRBV19 with TRBJ2-5; 13 positions agree with TRBD2. This CDR3 has 13 amino acids. V dropped 9 bases and J dropped 6; count of bases not matched to a gene: 4. CDR1 is LNHDA, CDR2 SQIVND, per germline (reference sequence).